Described below is a single T cell receptor (beta chain) sequence and its context. Its binding antigen is unknown. Base qualities are missing; no much larger clone stands one base away. This entry belongs to a study of shared clonotypes between healthy human individuals (dated by TCRdb to between 2020 and 2021). A note on the overall study: A few men and a couple of women, aged 18 to 49 years, made up the cohort. For each donor, CD4 naive and CD4 memory were each run on three plates, CD8 naive on two plates, and CD8 memory on one plate. The study deeply sequenced blood TCR repertoires of about 5 healthy adults to estimate repertoire size and the extent of clonotype sharing between individuals. Different laboratories and diverse techniques were used to prepare libraries and sequence TCR repertoires, to increase sequencing depth and limit assay-specific biases. Per donor, leukapheresis produced somewhere between about 0.85 and 8.9 billion PBMCs. Beyond this particular receptor, the publication reports: The genetic and exposure-history diversity represented was limited by the small number of donors. Based on pairwise subsampling, the degree of clonotype sharing among donors was expected to be affected by sequencing depth. Compared with non-shared clonotypes, clonotypes shared by all four sorted-subset donors had higher generation probabilities. Naive subsets generally had larger estimated clonotype richness than memory subsets did. When several donors were compared, the shared fraction of clonotypes was around 5.1% for naive CD4, around 3.6% for naive CD8, 2.3% for memory CD4, and around 0.4% for memory CD8. Even with the large sequencing depth, rarefaction of the sorted-subset datasets indicated that sequencing was incomplete. Sampling was restricted to blood, and TCR repertoires in tissue are likely to differ from TCR repertoires in blood.

TCR CDR3 regions were amplified from genomic DNA by multiplex PCR using the deep immunoSEQ assay. Genomic DNA extracted from each cell subset was distributed evenly over all wells of several immunoSEQ 96-well plates, and each plate served as one replicate. For sorted subsets, approximately 200 ng of genomic DNA, equivalent to 25,000 to 35,000 T cell genomes, went into each replicate PCR. The purified libraries were quantified using a Qubit 3.0 fluorometer, sized with a Bioanalyzer 2100, and then quantified again using the KAPA Library Quantification kit. Every immunoSEQ 96-well plate was sequenced on a separate single-read 150-cycle Illumina NextSeq 550 flow cell. On the study's bioinformatics: Because the immunoSEQ output included only junctional sequences and no quality scores, the filtering could not be the same as the filtering used for full-length reads. To assign V/J genes and CDR3, sequences were annotated against IMGT germline references using PyIR, a Python wrapper for IgBLAST v1.9. Reads with weak V/J assignments (E-value above 1e-6), missing CDR3, stop codons, out-of-frame junctions, or ambiguous translated residues were removed. V3J clonotypes were defined as sequences sharing an identical inferred V gene, J gene, and CDR3 amino acid sequence. The percentage overlap between two repertoires was calculated by dividing the number of shared unique clonotypes by the size of the smaller repertoire. Repertoire richness was assessed with RTK rarefaction, the Chao1 estimator, and Recon v2.1 estimates of unobserved clonotypes. For all TCRbeta clonotypes obtained by the gDNA method from a handful of donors, generation probabilities were computed with OLGA. In its TCRdb copy, this immuneACCESS table keeps in-frame sequences only and misses some clones. Where compared with another copy, unresolved V genes explain less than half of these, and the others have no known cause. V, J and clone size are taken as reported in that table, and D and trimming were inferred from the DNA itself. Within this sample are approximately 530,000 clones, with 90% to 97% of them counted one time only. Roughly 0.06% of the sample comes from the top ten.

The donors were healthy, HIV-negative adults who had no recently reported acute infections or vaccinations. Every donor was a Caucasian adult residing in Nashville, Tennessee, USA. CD4+ T cells were enriched by magnetic negative selection; naive cells were then positively selected on CD45RA, and the negative fraction formed the memory subset. After blood collection by leukapheresis, PBMCs were isolated using Ficoll-Histopaque density gradient centrifugation and then cryopreserved in the vapor phase of liquid nitrogen. Analytical flow cytometry was used to check the purity and quantity of each magnetically sorted T cell population. Each sorted fraction had its genomic DNA isolated and then quantified by UV absorbance on a Nanodrop 2000c. The cysteine opens and the phenylalanine closes a CDR3 of 15 amino acids. The only DNA kept is the CDR3, 45 bases in frame from the first base. Trimming removed 5 bases from V and 6 bases from J, leaving 17 bases between the germline ends. According to the germline V gene, CDR1 reads SGHRS and CDR2 reads YFSETQ.

The rearranged chain carries TRBV5-1 and TRBJ1-4; no D gene is confidently identified. Sequenced: naive CD4+ T cells sorted from blood. In light of the paper, this sample's cell subset or site label describes: CD45RA+ positively selected. The receptor was isolated from a woman in her 30s in good health. At the DNA level, the sequence is TGCGCCAGCAGAGACGTTGTCTTAGGAGATGAAAAACTGTTTTTT. Translation gives CASRDVVLGDEKLFF.